This is a list of T cell receptor beta chains from one sample in a study of blood T cell repertoires in COVID-19. The protocol was immunoSEQ multiplex PCR, while the TCRdb copy is restricted to in-frame clones and leaves out a portion. Of about 410,000 clones listed, around nine tenths are singletons. Sequencing input: peripheral blood. These receptors all stem from a woman aged 40 to 50 with COVID-19, enrolled during active disease. Each CDR3 is given with its conserved first and last residue. Each record gives: D gene, clone size, V gene, J gene, CDR3 protein, CDR3 DNA. D genes are given only for firm matches. The listing skips clone size in some rows; elsewhere it reads once, few, many or a size class.

NA	NA	TRBV28	TRBJ1-1	CASSSNTGRATEAFF	TGTGCCAGCAGTTCCAATACAGGGAGGGCCACTGAAGCTTTCTTT
NA	NA	TRBV12-5	TRBJ1-1	CASGLGANTEAFF	TGTGCTAGTGGTCTGGGGGCGAACACTGAAGCTTTCTTT
NA	NA	TRBV6-6	TRBJ2-7	CASREWGDEQYF	TGTGCCAGCAGGGAGTGGGGGGACGAGCAGTACTTC
NA	once	TRBV21-1	TRBJ2-5	CASTRDGTACQETQYF	TGTGCCAGCACCAGGGATGGGACAGCCTGCCAAGAGACCCAGTACTTC
NA	NA	TRBV7-2	TRBJ1-2	CASSDGSTSYGYTF	TGTGCCAGCAGCGACGGGTCTACTTCTTATGGCTACACCTTC
TRBD1	NA	TRBV28	TRBJ1-1	CASSDPGQGNTEAFF	TGTGCCAGCAGTGACCCGGGACAGGGGAACACTGAAGCTTTCTTT
TRBD1	NA	TRBV27	TRBJ1-2	CASSLMGQEANYGYTF	TGTGCCAGCAGTTTAATGGGACAGGAGGCTAACTATGGCTACACCTTC
NA	NA	TRBV5-4	TRBJ2-7	CASSLVLSYEQYF	TGTGCCAGCAGCTTGGTTCTCAGCTACGAGCAGTACTTC
NA	NA	TRBV7-3	TRBJ2-5	CASSLINGETQYF	TGTGCCAGCAGCTTAATAAACGGGGAGACCCAGTACTTC
NA	NA	TRBV24-1	TRBJ1-5	CATSDLSGNQPQHF	TGTGCCACCAGTGATTTGTCAGGCAATCAGCCCCAGCATTTT
TRBD2	NA	TRBV7-9	TRBJ2-1	CASSSWTSGGDEQFF	TGTGCCAGCAGCTCATGGACTAGCGGCGGAGATGAGCAGTTCTTC
NA	NA	TRBV12-5	TRBJ1-3	CASGTGPGNTIYF	TGTGCTAGTGGTACAGGGCCTGGAAACACCATATATTTT
TRBD2	NA	TRBV4-1	TRBJ2-3	CASSQPGTSGETDTQYF	TGCGCCAGCAGCCAACCCGGGACTAGCGGGGAAACAGATACGCAGTATTTT
NA	NA	TRBV28	TRBJ1-1	CASSGTMNTEAFF	TGTGCCAGCAGCGGTACCATGAACACTGAAGCTTTCTTT
NA	NA	TRBV7-9	TRBJ1-2	CASSRTADYGYTF	TGTGCCAGCAGCAGGACAGCGGACTATGGCTACACCTTC
TRBD1	NA	TRBV12-5	TRBJ1-2	CASGLPQGARGYTF	TGTGCTAGTGGTTTGCCACAGGGGGCTCGGGGCTACACCTTC
TRBD1	NA	TRBV5-1	TRBJ1-6	CASSLAGGYNSPLHF	TGCGCCAGCAGCTTGGCAGGGGGCTATAATTCACCCCTCCACTTT
NA	few	TRBV5-8	TRBJ2-7	CASSFLRDYEQYF	TGTGCCAGCAGCTTTCTCAGGGACTACGAGCAGTACTTC